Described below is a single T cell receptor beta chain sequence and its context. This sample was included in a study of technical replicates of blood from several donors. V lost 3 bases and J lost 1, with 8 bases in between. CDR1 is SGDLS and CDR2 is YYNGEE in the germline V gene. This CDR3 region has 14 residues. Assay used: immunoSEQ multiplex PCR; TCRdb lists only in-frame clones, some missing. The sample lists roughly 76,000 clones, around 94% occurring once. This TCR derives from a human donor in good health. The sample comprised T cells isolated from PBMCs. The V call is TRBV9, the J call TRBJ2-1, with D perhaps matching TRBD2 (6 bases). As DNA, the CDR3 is TGTGCCAGCAGCGACGGAGGGTCCTACAATGAGCAGTTCTTC. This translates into CASSDGGSYNEQFF.